This T cell receptor (beta chain) was recovered during a study of blood T cell repertoires in COVID-19. This clone has a handful of counts. The method was immunoSEQ multiplex PCR; TCRdb's version includes in-frame clones alone and lacks a portion of them. In the table there are roughly 240,000 clones, 86% of which are singletons. Adults between roughly 18 and 89 years of age took part from 24 US areas. The trim removed 1 base at V and 11 bases at J, leaving 7 bases unmatched. This CDR3 comprises 13 residues. This receptor was obtained from a woman in her forties or fifties who had recovered from COVID-19. The specimen sequenced was PBMCs or T cells enriched from blood (not recorded which). V is TRBV12-3 or TRBV12-4 and J is TRBJ1-1, with TRBD1 matching over 7 bases. CDR3 nucleotide sequence: TGTGCCAGCAGTTTAGAGAGGACAGGCTGGGCTTTCTTT. Protein: CASSLERTGWAFF.